This record looks at one TCR beta chain sequence and its context. The target antigen is unknown. This sample is drawn from a study of regulatory T cells in long-lasting Graves disease. Study-wide results and caveats: Persistent disease exhibited a predilection for TRBV28, TRBJ1-2 and TRBJ2-5. With a small sample size, accuracy may have been reduced.

Libraries of TCR beta came from iRepertoire HTBI primers plus Arm-PCR of CDR3 regions. As originally analysed: The study identified about 60 TRBV and some 13 TRBJ segments across samples. MiXCR, applied by TCRdb to the multiplex PCR reads, yields one record per CDR3 protein. The V and J calls come from TCRdb's annotation, not from the publication. The table has 650,000 to 850,000 distinct CDR3 sequences, 25% to 35% seen once. Noted time point: persistent/refractory GD, antithyroid drugs over 5 years with positive TRAb. RNA extracted from PBMCs served as the sequencing template. In Xi'an, China, an endocrinology department was the source of patients. The CDR3 is 18 residues long. V shed 4 bases and J shed 1 base, with 22 bases lying between them. Germline V CDR1 and CDR2: SNHLY, FYNNEI.

This clonotype was obtained from a female donor with Graves disease. V usage is TRBV2 and J usage is TRBJ1-2, with D possibly TRBD1 on 6 matching bases. This sample comprised peripheral blood mononuclear cells (PBMCs), obtained when the disease was refractory, from a patient treated with antithyroid drugs. The CDR3 region has the DNA TGTGCCAGCAGTGCTGTGGGACAACTCTACGGGGTTAACTATGGCTACACCTTC. This sequence encodes CASSAVGQLYGVNYGYTF.